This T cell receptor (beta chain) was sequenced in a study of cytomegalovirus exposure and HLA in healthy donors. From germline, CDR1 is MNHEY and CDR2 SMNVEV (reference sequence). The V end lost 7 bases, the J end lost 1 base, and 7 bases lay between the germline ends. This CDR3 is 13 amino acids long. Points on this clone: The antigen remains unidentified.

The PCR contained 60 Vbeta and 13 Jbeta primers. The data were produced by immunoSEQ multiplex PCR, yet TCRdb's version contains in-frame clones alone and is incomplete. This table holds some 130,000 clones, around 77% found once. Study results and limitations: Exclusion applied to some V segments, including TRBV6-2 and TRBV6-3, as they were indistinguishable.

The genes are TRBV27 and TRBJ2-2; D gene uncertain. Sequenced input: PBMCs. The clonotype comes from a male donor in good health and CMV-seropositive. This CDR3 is CASMAGNTGELFF. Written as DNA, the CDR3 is TGTGCCAGCATGGCAGGGAACACCGGGGAGCTGTTTTTT.